The 2 T cell receptor beta chains reported below all come from one sample, sequenced in a study of shared clonotypes between healthy human individuals (dated by TCRdb to the early 2020s). CD8 naive samples were CD45RO-negative cells positively selected for CCR7, giving a CD45RA+CCR7+ population that excluded TemRA cells. Libraries were prepared through the immunoSEQ multiplex PCR assay. TCRdb obtained this table from immuneACCESS and retained in-frame rearrangements with V and J assigned. These tables miss some clones; where compared with another copy, unresolved V genes account for less than half of the shortfall, and the remainder is unexplained. Here the sample has roughly 1,800,000 clones; roughly 95% occur a single time. The top ten constitute less than 1.5% of the sample. The sequencing sample was made of naive CD8+ T cells sorted from blood. The cell subset or site label here, explained by the study, means: CD45RA+CCR7+. All receptors come from a man aged 18 to 29 in good health.

This clone was detected a few times. The gene calls are TRBV29-1 and TRBJ2-5; D may be TRBD1 or TRBD2 (5 bases each). Trimming cost V 8 bases and J 4 bases, with 14 bases left between them. The germline CDR1 and CDR2 sequences are SQVTM and ANQGSEA. The CDR3 totals 12 residues. The CDR3 reads CSPVGESETQYF. The CDR3 nucleotides are TGCAGCCCGGTGGGGGAATCAGAGACCCAGTACTTC.

Turning to this clone: In the same sample, other DNA sequences code for this CDR3. The chain recombines TRBV19 with TRBJ2-7; D remains ambiguous. The CDR3 contains 14 residues. The V end lost 0 bases, the J end lost 2 bases, and 8 bases lay between the germline ends. Looked up from germline, CDR1 is LNHDA and CDR2 is SQIVND (reference sequence). DNA for the CDR3: TGTGCCAGTAGTATAGATGGGGAAACCTACGAGCAGTACTTC. As protein: CASSIDGETYEQYF.